The 10 T cell receptor beta chains in this list originate from one sample, sequenced in a study of shared clonotypes between healthy human individuals. TCRdb's table, derived via immunoSEQ multiplex PCR, lists solely in-frame clones and lacks some. The data contain around 990,000 clones, 70% to 85% of them singletons. What was sequenced was memory CD4+ T cells from PBMCs. The subset here: CD45RA-negative fraction. The receptors here all came from a man between 18 and 35 years old in good health. Some clones in this sample may be carry-over from other donors' samples.

The chain combines TRBV29-1 with TRBJ2-5, with D possibly matching TRBD2 (5 bases). This CDR3 comprises 14 residues. Germline V CDR1 and CDR2: SQVTM, ANQGSEA. Deletions cut 3 bases from V and 5 bases from J, with 16 bases between. CDR3 bases: TGCAGCGTTGATTTCACGTCGGGCGGGGAGACCCAGTACTTC. Translated, it gives CSVDFTSGGETQYF.

The V call is TRBV6-1, the J call TRBJ1-5; 9 bases fit TRBD1. J lost 0 bases, V lost 4 bases, and 7 bases had no gene match. The CDR3 extends over 17 amino acids. CDR1 is MNHNS, CDR2 SASEGT, per germline. The CDR3 nucleotides read TGTGCCAGCAGTGGGGGACAGGGCATGAATAGCAATCAGCCCCAGCATTTT. Its protein product is CASSGGQGMNSNQPQHF.

The chain employs TRBV6-5 and TRBJ2-3; D possibly corresponds to TRBD2 (6 bases). In germline, CDR1 is MNHEY, CDR2 SVGAGI. Trimming stripped 5 bases from V and 0 bases from J, with 9 bases between. The CDR3 covers 14 residues. The CDR3 DNA sequence: TGTGCCAGCAGTCTCGGGGGAAGCACAGATACGCAGTATTTT. This encodes CASSLGGSTDTQYF.

This clone showed up many times. The chain employs TRBV6-1 and TRBJ2-7; 9 bases align to TRBD1. The CDR3 has 15 amino acids. The V gene's germline CDR1 is MNHNS and CDR2 SASEGT. Unmatched junction bases numbered 8, after V lost 4 bases and J lost 4 bases. CDR3 DNA: TGTGCCAGCAGTGTGTCCGGGACAGGGTCGTACGAGCAGTACTTC. This codes for CASSVSGTGSYEQYF.

This clone was counted a single time. The chain employs TRBV29-1 and TRBJ2-1, with D perhaps matching TRBD2 (5 bases). CDR3 size: 12 residues. CDR1 is SQVTM and CDR2 is ANQGSEA in the germline V gene. Trimming left V 6 bases short and J 0 bases short, with 6 bases between. DNA of the CDR3: TGCAGCGTAGCGGTCTCCTACAATGAGCAGTTCTTC. Protein: CSVAVSYNEQFF.

As concerns this clone: A much larger clone lies one base from this, so it may be a read error. The chain uses TRBV7-3 and TRBJ2-2, with D hard to call. V lost 2 bases and J 6 bases, leaving 4 bases between the germline ends. This CDR3 spans 12 amino acids. Per germline, CDR1 SGHTA and CDR2 FQGTGA. The CDR3, as DNA: TGTGCCAGCAGCTTAGATCCCGGGGAGCTGTTTTTT. Amino acid sequence: CASSLDPGELFF.

The chain is built from TRBV5-8 and TRBJ2-3, with D perhaps matching TRBD1 (5 bases). Trimming shortened V by 4 bases and J by 0 bases, and 12 bases separated the two germline ends. The CDR3 is 15 amino acids. CDR1 and CDR2 (germline): SGHTS, YDEGEE. The CDR3 region is CASSLRQPSTDTQYF. Written as DNA, the CDR3 is TGTGCCAGCAGCCTTCGACAGCCTAGCACAGATACGCAGTATTTT.

The V call is TRBV11-1, the J call TRBJ1-2; maybe TRBD1 (5 bases). Trimming left V 5 bases short and J 2 bases short, with 9 bases between. CDR1 is SGHAT and CDR2 is FQDESV in the germline V gene (reference sequence). The CDR3 is 13 amino acids. CDR3 amino acids: CASSTGTNYGYTF. As DNA, the CDR3 is TGTGCCAGCAGCACCGGGACCAACTATGGCTACACCTTC.

The chain is built from TRBV2 and TRBJ1-1; 9 bases line up with TRBD1. Germline CDR1 reads SNHLY; CDR2 reads FYNNEI. This CDR3 has 14 residues. J lost 11 bases, V lost 6 bases, and 13 bases had no gene match. CDR3 region: CASRDPGQGAWAFF. The CDR3 nucleotides are TGTGCCAGCAGAGACCCGGGACAGGGAGCTTGGGCTTTCTTT.

The chain couples TRBV29-1 to TRBJ2-3, with D possibly being TRBD2 (7 bases). CDR3 length equals 14 residues. Germline V gene lookup returns CDR1 SQVTM and CDR2 ANQGSEA. Trimming stripped 7 bases from V and 2 bases from J, with 16 bases between. CDR3 amino acids: CSGGASGSTDTQYF. In DNA, the CDR3 is TGCAGCGGGGGGGCTAGCGGCTCCACAGATACGCAGTATTTT.